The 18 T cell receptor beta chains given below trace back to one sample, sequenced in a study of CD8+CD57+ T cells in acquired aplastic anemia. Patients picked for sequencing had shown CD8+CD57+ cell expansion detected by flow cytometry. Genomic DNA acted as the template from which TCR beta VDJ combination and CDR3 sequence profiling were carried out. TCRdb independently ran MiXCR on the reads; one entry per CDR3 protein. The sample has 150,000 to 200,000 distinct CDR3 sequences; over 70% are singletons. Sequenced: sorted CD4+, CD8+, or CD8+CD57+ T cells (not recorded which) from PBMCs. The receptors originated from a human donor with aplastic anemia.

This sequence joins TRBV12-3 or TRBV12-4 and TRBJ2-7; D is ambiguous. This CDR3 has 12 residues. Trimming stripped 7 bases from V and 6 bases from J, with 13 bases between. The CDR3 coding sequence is TGTGCCAGCACCTCTTCTGCGAGCGAGCAGTACGTC. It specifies CASTSSASEQYV.

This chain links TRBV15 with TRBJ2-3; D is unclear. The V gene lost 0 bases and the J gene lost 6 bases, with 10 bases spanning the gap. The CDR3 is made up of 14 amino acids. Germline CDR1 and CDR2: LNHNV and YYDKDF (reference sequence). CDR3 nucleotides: TGTGCCACCAGCAGAGATTTGGGTCCCGATACGCAGTATTTT. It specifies CATSRDLGPDTQYF.

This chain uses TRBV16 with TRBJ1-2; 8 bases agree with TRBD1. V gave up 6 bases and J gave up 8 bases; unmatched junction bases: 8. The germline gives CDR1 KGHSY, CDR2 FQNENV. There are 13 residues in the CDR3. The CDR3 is CASRVTGGNGYTF. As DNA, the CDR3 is TGTGCCAGCAGAGTTACAGGGGGTAACGGCTACACCTTC.

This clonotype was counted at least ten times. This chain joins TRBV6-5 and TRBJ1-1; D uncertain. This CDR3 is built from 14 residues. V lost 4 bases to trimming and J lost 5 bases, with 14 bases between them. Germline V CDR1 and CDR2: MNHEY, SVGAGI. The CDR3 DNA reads TGTGCCAGCAGTTCCATATCTACGGGGACTGAAGCTTTCTTT. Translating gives CASSSISTGTEAFF.

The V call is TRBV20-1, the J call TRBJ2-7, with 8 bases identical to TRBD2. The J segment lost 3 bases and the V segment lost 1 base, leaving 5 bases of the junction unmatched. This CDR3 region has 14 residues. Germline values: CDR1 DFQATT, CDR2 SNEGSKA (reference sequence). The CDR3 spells CSARGGTSDYEQYF. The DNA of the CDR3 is TGCAGTGCTAGAGGAGGGACTAGTGACTACGAGCAGTACTTC.

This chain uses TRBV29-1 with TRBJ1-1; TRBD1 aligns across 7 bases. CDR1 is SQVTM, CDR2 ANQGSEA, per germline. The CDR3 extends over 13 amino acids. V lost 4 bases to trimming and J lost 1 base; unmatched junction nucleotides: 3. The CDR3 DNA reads TGCAGCGTTGGAGCAGGGGGGAACACTGAAGCTTTCTTT. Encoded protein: CSVGAGGNTEAFF.

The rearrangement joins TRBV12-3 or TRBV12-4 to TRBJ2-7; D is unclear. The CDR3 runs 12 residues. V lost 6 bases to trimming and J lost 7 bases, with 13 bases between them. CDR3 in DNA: TGTGCCAGCAGCTCGGCGCCCAGGGAGCAGTACGTC. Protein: CASSSAPREQYV.

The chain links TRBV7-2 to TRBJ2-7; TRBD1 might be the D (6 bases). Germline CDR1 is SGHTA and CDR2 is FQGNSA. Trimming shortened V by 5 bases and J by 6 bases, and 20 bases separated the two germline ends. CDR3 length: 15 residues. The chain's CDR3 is CASSPRTARALEQYF. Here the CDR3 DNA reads TGTGCCAGCAGCCCAAGGACAGCCCGGGCCCTCGAGCAGTACTTC.

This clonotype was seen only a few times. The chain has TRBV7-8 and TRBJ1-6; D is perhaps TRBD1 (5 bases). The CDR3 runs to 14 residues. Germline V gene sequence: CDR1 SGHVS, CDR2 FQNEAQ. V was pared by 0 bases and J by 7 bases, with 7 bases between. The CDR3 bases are TGTGCCAGCAGCTTAGCGGCAGGGAATTCACCCCTCCACTTT. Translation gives CASSLAAGNSPLHF.

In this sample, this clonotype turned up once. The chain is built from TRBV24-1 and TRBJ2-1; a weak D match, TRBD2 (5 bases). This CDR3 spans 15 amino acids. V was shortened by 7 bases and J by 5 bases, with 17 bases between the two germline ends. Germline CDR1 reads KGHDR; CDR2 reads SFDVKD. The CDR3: CATSEDPPGNNEQFF. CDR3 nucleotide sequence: TGTGCCACCAGCGAAGACCCTCCGGGGAACAATGAGCAGTTCTTC.

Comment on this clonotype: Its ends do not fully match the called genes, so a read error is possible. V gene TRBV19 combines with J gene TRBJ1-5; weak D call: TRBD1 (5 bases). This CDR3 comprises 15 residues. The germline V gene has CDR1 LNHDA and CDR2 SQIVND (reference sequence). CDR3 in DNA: TGTGCCAGTAGTGTAGAATTACAGGTGTATCAGCCCCAGCATTTT. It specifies CASSVELQVYQPQHF.

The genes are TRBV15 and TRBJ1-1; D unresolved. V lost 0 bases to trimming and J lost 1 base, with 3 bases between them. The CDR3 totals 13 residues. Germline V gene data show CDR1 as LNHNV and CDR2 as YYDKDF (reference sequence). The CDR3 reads CATSRDANTEAFF. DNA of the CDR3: TGTGCCACCAGCAGAGACGCGAACACTGAAGCTTTCTTT.

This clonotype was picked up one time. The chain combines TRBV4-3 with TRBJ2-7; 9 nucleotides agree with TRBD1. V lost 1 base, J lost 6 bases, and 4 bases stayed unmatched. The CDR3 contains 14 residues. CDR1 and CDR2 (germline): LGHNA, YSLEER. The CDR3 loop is CASSQVQGAGEQYF. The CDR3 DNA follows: TGCGCCAGCAGCCAAGTACAGGGGGCTGGCGAGCAGTACTTC.

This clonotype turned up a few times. In nucleotides, the CDR3 is TGTGCCAGCAGCCGAGACAGGGGGAGCCTAAAAAACACAGATACGCAGTATTTT. It yields the protein CASSRDRGSLKNTDTQYF. V and J are TRBV5-8 and TRBJ2-3; 9 nucleotides agree with TRBD1. Germline V gene sequence: CDR1 SGHTS, CDR2 YDEGEE. V trimming: 4 bases; J trimming: 2 bases; junction bases outside the gene matches: 14. The CDR3 length is 18 residues.

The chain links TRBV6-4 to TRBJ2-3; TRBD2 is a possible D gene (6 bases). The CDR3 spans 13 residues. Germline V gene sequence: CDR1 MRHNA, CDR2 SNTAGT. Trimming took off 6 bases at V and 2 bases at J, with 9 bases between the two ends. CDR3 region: CASRWGDTDTQYF. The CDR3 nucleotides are TGTGCCAGCAGGTGGGGGGACACAGATACGCAGTATTTT.

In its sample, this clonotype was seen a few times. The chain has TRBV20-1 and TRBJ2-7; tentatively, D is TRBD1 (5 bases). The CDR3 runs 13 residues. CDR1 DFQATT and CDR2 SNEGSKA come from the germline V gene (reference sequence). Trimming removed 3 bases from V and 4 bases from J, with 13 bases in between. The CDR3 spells CSASGRVDYEQYF. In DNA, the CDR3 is TGCAGTGCTAGTGGCAGGGTTGATTACGAGCAGTACTTC.

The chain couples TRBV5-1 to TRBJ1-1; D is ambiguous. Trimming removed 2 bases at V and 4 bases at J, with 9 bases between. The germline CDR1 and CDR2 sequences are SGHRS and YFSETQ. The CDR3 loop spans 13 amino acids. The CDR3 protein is CASSFGRLTEAFF. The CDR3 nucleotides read TGCGCCAGCAGCTTTGGACGGCTCACTGAAGCTTTCTTT.

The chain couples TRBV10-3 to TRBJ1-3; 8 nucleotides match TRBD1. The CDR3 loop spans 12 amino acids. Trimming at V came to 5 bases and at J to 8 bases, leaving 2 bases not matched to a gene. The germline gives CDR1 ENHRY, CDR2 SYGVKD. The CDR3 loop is CAISTTGDTIYF. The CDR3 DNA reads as TGTGCCATCAGTACGACAGGGGACACCATATATTTT.